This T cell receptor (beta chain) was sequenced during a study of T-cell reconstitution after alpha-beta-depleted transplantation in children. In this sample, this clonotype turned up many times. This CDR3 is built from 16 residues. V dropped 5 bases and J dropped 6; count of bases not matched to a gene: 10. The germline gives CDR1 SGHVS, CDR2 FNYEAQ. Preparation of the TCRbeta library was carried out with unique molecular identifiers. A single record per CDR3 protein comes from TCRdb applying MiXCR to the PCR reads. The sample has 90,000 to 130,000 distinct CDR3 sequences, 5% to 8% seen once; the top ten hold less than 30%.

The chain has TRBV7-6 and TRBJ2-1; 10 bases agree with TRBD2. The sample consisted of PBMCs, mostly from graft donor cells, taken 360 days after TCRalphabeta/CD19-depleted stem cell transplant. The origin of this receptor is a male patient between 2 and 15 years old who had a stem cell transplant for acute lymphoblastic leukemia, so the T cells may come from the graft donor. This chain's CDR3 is CASSDLAGESSNEQFF. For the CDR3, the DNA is TGTGCCAGCAGCGATCTAGCGGGAGAAAGTAGCAATGAGCAGTTCTTC. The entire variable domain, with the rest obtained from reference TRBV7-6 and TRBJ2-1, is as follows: GAGVSQSPRYKVTKRGQDVALRCDPISGHVSLYWYRQALGQGPEFLTYFNYEAQQDKSGLPNDRFSAERPEGSISTLTIQRTEQRDSAMYRCASSDLAGESSNEQFFGPGTRLTVL.